This T cell receptor beta chain was recorded in a study of T cells in Graves' hyperthyroidism and ophthalmopathy. Study-wide background: The authors collected peripheral blood at initial diagnosis, before any treatment.

Template material for amplifying TCR beta CDR3 regions consisted of RNA transcripts. The HTBI primer set was used in a first-round RT-PCR of the TCR CDR3. Using its own MiXCR run on the multiplex PCR reads, TCRdb lists one record per CDR3 protein. This table holds 310,000 or so distinct CDR3 sequences, about 17% found once. CDR3 length: 14 residues. Trimming took 4 bases from V and 3 from J, leaving 10 bases between them. The diagnoses drew upon clinical symptoms, serum thyroxine and TRAb, thyroid ultrasound and orbital computed tomography. At least ten counts were recorded for this clonotype. The sample consisted of blood. The rearrangement uses TRBV12-3 or TRBV12-4 and TRBJ1-5, with D tentatively TRBD1 (5 bases). The clonotype was recovered from a woman aged 55-70 years with Graves' ophthalmopathy. The CDR3: CASSWDGTNQPQHF. The CDR3 nucleotides are TGTGCCAGCAGTTGGGACGGAACCAATCAGCCCCAGCATTTT.